The 8 T cell receptor beta chains given below trace back to one sample, sequenced in a study of OX40 agonist ivuxolimab in advanced cancers. Data came from immunoSEQ multiplex PCR; TCRdb stores just in-frame clones and leaves some out. The table records 35,000 or so clones, about 90% of them present only once. The starting material was CD4+ or CD8+ T cells sorted from blood, obtained in a trial of the OX40 agonist ivuxolimab. These receptors were taken from an adult with an advanced solid tumor such as melanoma, head and neck, liver or kidney cancer.

This chain connects TRBV5-8 to TRBJ2-7; no reliable D call. The V and J ends lost 0 bases and 0 bases respectively, with 7 bases between them. Looked up from germline, CDR1 is SGHTS and CDR2 is YDEGEE. CDR3 size: 14 residues. As DNA, the CDR3 is TGTGCCAGCAGCTTGGGAAGTTCCTCCTACGAGCAGTACTTC. Encoded protein: CASSLGSSSYEQYF. The full variable domain, its missing parts supplied by reference TRBV5-8 and TRBJ2-7, is EAGVTQSPTHLIKTRGQQATLRCSPISGHTSVYWYQQALGLGLQFLLWYDEGEERNRGNFPPRFSGRQFPNYSSELNVNALELEDSALYLCASSLGSSSYEQYFGPGTRLTVT.

This clone was seen just once. The gene calls are TRBV10-2 and TRBJ2-7; perhaps D is TRBD1 or TRBD2 (5 bases each). Germline V gene lookup returns CDR1 WSHSY and CDR2 SAAADI. The V and J ends lost 7 bases and 0 bases respectively, with 13 bases between them. The CDR3 contains 14 residues. DNA of the CDR3: TGCGCCAGCAAGCCGGGACCGATCTCCTACGAGCAGTACTTC. Translation gives CASKPGPISYEQYF.

The chain combines TRBV25-1 with TRBJ2-7; TRBD1 matches at 8 bases. The CDR3 length is 12 residues. V lost 8 bases to trimming and J lost 6 bases; unmatched junction nucleotides: 6. Germline V CDR1 and CDR2: MGHDK, SYGVNS. CDR3 DNA sequence: TGTGCCAGCGGGTCGACAGGGGCCGAGCAGTACTTC. It yields the protein CASGSTGAEQYF.

This chain joins TRBV27 and TRBJ1-4, with D hard to call. Germline V gene sequence: CDR1 MNHEY, CDR2 SMNVEV (reference sequence). Trimming removed 0 bases from V and 5 bases from J, with 10 bases in between. The CDR3 loop spans 15 amino acids. The chain's CDR3 is CASSLSPPGNEKLFF. CDR3 DNA sequence: TGTGCCAGCAGTTTATCCCCCCCCGGGAATGAAAAACTGTTTTTT.

The chain is built from TRBV5-6 and TRBJ2-7; 10 bases match TRBD1. Per germline, CDR1 SGHDT and CDR2 YYEEEE. Trimming cost V 2 bases and J 2 bases; bases outside gene matches: 1. The CDR3 has 14 amino acids. CDR3 sequence reads: CASSFGTGAYEQYF. CDR3 DNA: TGTGCCAGCAGCTTCGGGACAGGGGCCTACGAGCAGTACTTC. The whole variable domain, remainder taken from reference TRBV5-6 and TRBJ2-7, is DAGVTQSPTHLIKTRGQQVTLRCSPKSGHDTVSWYQQALGQGPQFIFQYYEEEERQRGNFPDRFSGHQFPNYSSELNVNALLLGDSALYLCASSFGTGAYEQYFGPGTRLTVT.

To note about this clone: One junction end disagrees with the germline gene, perhaps due to a read error. The gene calls are TRBV30 and TRBJ2-7; 9 bases are shared with TRBD1. From germline, CDR1 is GTSNPN and CDR2 SVGIG (reference sequence). The CDR3 length is 11 residues. The CDR3 loop is CAWTGVYEQYF. The CDR3 nucleotides are TGTGCTTGGACAGGGGTCTACGAGCAGTACTTC.

The chain combines TRBV15 with TRBJ2-7; maybe TRBD1 (6 bases). The germline V gene encodes CDR1 LNHNV and CDR2 YYDKDF (reference sequence). V lost 5 bases to trimming and J lost 3 bases, with 20 bases between them. The CDR3 contains 16 residues. The CDR3 DNA reads TGTGCCACCAGCCCAGGGGAGACAGGATTCTTCTACGAGCAGTACTTC. The encoded protein is CATSPGETGFFYEQYF.

A note on this clone: The DNA is omitted, as the CDR3 cannot be located on it reliably, and the CDR3 follows TCRdb's listing. The chain couples TRBV5-4 to TRBJ1-1; TRBD1, the D gene given by the table, was not confirmed from the DNA. The germline V gene encodes CDR1 SGHNT and CDR2 YYREEE (reference sequence). The CDR3 is 12 residues long, counting both termini. This CDR3 is CASSWGQGATFF.